This T cell receptor (beta chain) emerged from a study of T cells of healthy individuals. The table lists this clonotype with many counts. MiXCR, run by TCRdb on the 5' RACE reads, gives a single entry per CDR3 protein. The sample includes approximately 58,000 distinct CDR3 sequences, roughly 14% of them seen just once. The CDR3 is made up of 12 amino acids. Deletions cut 3 bases from V and 5 bases from J, with 6 bases between. Germline V gene lookup returns CDR1 LGHNT and CDR2 FRNRAP. The V call is TRBV12-5, the J call TRBJ2-3; D is possibly TRBD2 (5 bases). The receptor's source is a human donor in good health. CDR3 protein: CASGFEGDTQYF. CDR3 in DNA: TGTGCTAGTGGTTTCGAGGGAGATACGCAGTATTTT. The full variable domain, completed using reference TRBV12-5 and TRBJ2-3, is DARVTQTPRHKVTEMGQEVTMRCQPILGHNTVFWYRQTMMQGLELLAYFRNRAPLDDSGMPKDRFSAEMPDATLATLKIQPSEPRDSAVYFCASGFEGDTQYFGPGTRLTVL.